This T cell receptor (beta chain) was recovered during a study of T cells after yellow fever vaccination (dated by TCRdb to between 2018 and 2021). A note on the overall study: Libraries from fractions with low cell numbers were prepared with the SMART-Seq v4 Ultra Low Input RNA kit. To follow T-cell clones before and after both primary and booster YFV17D yellow fever vaccination, bulk TCR alpha and beta repertoires underwent longitudinal sequencing. Two healthy male donors made up the cohort, one aged 18 to 30 years and the other aged 30 to 40 years. Blood samples were taken at several timepoints before and after primary and secondary immunization, and bulk PBMC replicates and cell subsets were isolated.

TCR cDNA was synthesized by 5'RACE template switching, through which a universal primer site and unique molecular identifiers were introduced. Priming of cDNA synthesis was performed from both the TCR alpha and TCR beta constant segments. Library amplification used two PCR steps, and the second PCR step added sample barcodes and sequencing adapters. Libraries were sequenced on Illumina HiSeq 2500 (2x100 bp) or NovaSeq (2x150 bp). Per the source publication's procedure: MIGEC was used to demultiplex reads and collapse the reads into UMI consensus sequences, and MiXCR was used for V(D)J alignment. Vaccine-responding clonotypes were identified with edgeR using replicate PBMC samples, with FDR below 0.01 and a log2 fold change above 5 up to day 15 being required. CD4 or CD8 identity was assigned to each bulk clonotype according to whether the clonotype was present at higher abundance in the sequenced CD4 repertoire or the sequenced CD8 repertoire. The raw public reads went through TCRdb reprocessing: fastp at Q25, MiXCR clone calling, in-frame beta chains kept. Every distinct CDR3 protein forms one entry, paired with its most common genes and DNA. In this record, the V and J calls reflect TCRdb's handling and not the investigators' own analysis. For this sample the table gives some 670,000 distinct CDR3 sequences, of which 9% to 15% were detected only once. The ten largest clones represent about 15% of the sample.

The full study reports these points: After the booster, most of the clones that had expanded following primary vaccination were detected again (almost 98% of CD4 and around 90% of CD8), which suggests that memory was broadly maintained. A small share of clonotypes occurred in both CD4 and CD8 compartments, likely arising from convergent recombination. Compared with the primary T-cell response, the secondary T-cell response was weaker but faster, peaking on day 5 rather than day 15. Because the study included only two donors, the extent to which the findings can be generalized is limited. FACS-sorted repertoires could contain abundant contaminating clonotypes from the bulk population, so computational filtering was required.

In the paper's terms, the treatment or condition label means: live attenuated yellow fever vaccine strain. At every blood-draw timepoint, two biological replicates of bulk PBMCs were collected. PBMCs were isolated from peripheral blood using a standard Ficoll-Paque protocol. RNA was extracted with TriZol from bulk PBMCs, CD4 and CD8 fractions, and dextramer-positive and dextramer-negative fractions. The CDR3 contains 16 residues, cysteine and phenylalanine counted. The only DNA kept is the CDR3, 48 bases in frame from the first base. CDR1 and CDR2, looked up from the germline V gene, are SGHRS and YFSETQ. This clonotype was detected only a few times. The antigen it binds to is not known. The junction departs from germline at one end; a sequencing error may be responsible.

The source is a young man who received the YFV17D yellow fever vaccine. The rearranged segments are TRBV5-1 and TRBJ2-7; 9 central nucleotides agree with TRBD2. The material was PBMCs, obtained on the day of the yellow fever booster vaccination. The CDR3 amino acid sequence is: CASNLGLAGKAYEQYF. The sequence in DNA is TGCGCCAGCAACTTGGGTCTAGCGGGGAAAGCCTACGAGCAGTACTTC. The entire variable domain, with the stretches around the CDR3 drawn from the reference TRBV5-1 and TRBJ2-7 proteins, is KAGVTQTPRYLIKTRGQQVTLSCSPISGHRSVSWYQQTPGQGLQFLFEYFSETQRNKGNFPGRFSGRQFSNSRSEMNVSTLELGDSALYLCASNLGLAGKAYEQYFGPGTRLTVT.